This entry features one TCR beta chain sequence. This specimen belongs to a study of CD8 T cells in Susac syndrome. The V segment lost 7 bases and the J segment 5 bases; nucleotides outside the gene matches: 6. Germline V lookup: CDR1 MDHEN, CDR2 SYDVKM. The CDR3 has 13 residues. The CD8+ and CD4+ T cells were isolated magnetically using a negative isolation approach, whereas the TEMRA cells were enriched by FACS. Random hexamers served to reverse transcribe roughly 0.5 to 1 ug RNA. The amplification used immunoSEQ multiplex PCR on TCR beta CDR3; it spanned 54 Vbeta and 13 Jbeta. TCRdb re-called the immunoSEQ multiplex PCR reads through MiXCR, storing one row per CDR3 protein. Found here are about 69,000 distinct CDR3 sequences, over 75% of them singletons; the top ten hold 0.5% to 0.6%.

This TCR came from a human donor with multiple sclerosis. The chain employs TRBV28 and TRBJ1-1, with 8 positions matching TRBD1. Sequenced input: CD8+ T cells from PBMCs. The CDR3 here is CASKDRVGTEAFF. CDR3 bases: TGTGCCAGCAAGGACAGGGTAGGGACTGAAGCTTTCTTT.